These 27 T cell receptor beta chains were all obtained from the same sample, sequenced in a study of T cells in Graves' hyperthyroidism and ophthalmopathy. RNA transcripts provided the source from which TCR beta CDR3 regions were amplified. A set of HTBI primers served as the primers for a first-round RT-PCR of the TCR CDR3. Using its own MiXCR run on the multiplex PCR reads, TCRdb lists one record per CDR3 protein. The sample holds about 380,000 distinct CDR3 sequences; approximately 17% are singletons and the top ten take around two fifths. Sequenced: blood. Every receptor here comes from a man aged 18-30 years with Graves' ophthalmopathy.

This clonotype showed up many times. V and J are TRBV12-3 or TRBV12-4 and TRBJ2-1, with 12 bases identical to TRBD2. This CDR3 has 13 amino acids. With 8 bases clipped from V and 8 bases from J, the junction kept 4 bases outside the gene matches. CDR3 sequence: CASVASGGDEQFF. The CDR3, as DNA: TGTGCCAGCGTGGCTAGCGGGGGGGATGAGCAGTTCTTC.

This clonotype was picked up many times. The chain joins TRBV28 to TRBJ2-7; 8 positions match TRBD1. V shed 6 bases, J shed 4 bases, and the junction held 5 bases outside the gene matches. CDR3 size: 13 residues. The germline CDR1 and CDR2 sequences are MDHEN and SYDVKM. The CDR3 bases are TGTGCCAGCAGCATCGGGACAGGATACGAGCAGTACTTC. Protein: CASSIGTGYEQYF.

The genes are TRBV7-6 and TRBJ2-2; 10 bases map to TRBD2. This CDR3 region has 15 residues. CDR1 is SGHVS and CDR2 is FNYEAQ in the germline V gene. V lost 5 bases, J lost 7 bases, and 7 bases stayed unmatched. The CDR3 protein is CASSLSGGGIGELFF. The CDR3, as DNA: TGTGCCAGCAGCCTGAGCGGGGGGGGGATCGGGGAGCTGTTTTTT.

This clonotype was seen at least ten times. The chain recombines TRBV5-6 with TRBJ2-4, with TRBD1 matching over 7 bases. Germline CDR1 and CDR2: SGHDT and YYEEEE. V lost 0 bases and J lost 8; bases outside the gene matches: 5. CDR3 length: 14 amino acids. CDR3 DNA: TGTGCCAGCAGCTTGGGACAGGGCCGGGACATTCAGTACTTC. It is translated as CASSLGQGRDIQYF.

This clonotype was detected only a few times. The V and J genes are TRBV18 and TRBJ1-3; D not certain. The ends were cut back, 4 bases at V and 3 bases at J, with 13 bases in the middle. The CDR3 contains 15 residues. The V gene's germline CDR1 is KGHSH and CDR2 LQKENI. CDR3 region: CASSLRLGIGNTIYF. The DNA for the CDR3 is TGTGCCAGCTCACTACGACTGGGGATTGGAAACACCATATATTTT.

This clonotype was recorded many times. V usage is TRBV5-6 and J usage is TRBJ2-7; possible D gene TRBD1, 5 bases. Germline V CDR1 and CDR2: SGHDT, YYEEEE. The CDR3 runs 13 residues. V lost 2 bases and J lost 3, with 9 bases in between. CDR3 protein: CASSFLDSYEQYF. CDR3 nucleotide sequence: TGTGCCAGCAGCTTCTTAGACAGCTACGAGCAGTACTTC.

Many counts were recorded for this clonotype. The chain employs TRBV7-9 and TRBJ2-1, with 9 bases aligning to TRBD1. The ends lost 6 bases at V and 9 bases at J; junction bases unmatched: 9. Germline lookup yields CDR1 SEHNR and CDR2 FQNEAQ (reference sequence). There are 14 residues in the CDR3. CDR3 DNA sequence: TGTGCCAGCAGGGGGACAGGGAGGTTGGGTGAGCAGTTCTTC. Amino acid sequence: CASRGTGRLGEQFF.

Concerning this clonotype itself: An end of the junction differs from the germline gene, which may be a read error. The genes are TRBV25-1 and TRBJ2-7; D call uncertain. The CDR3 is 13 amino acids. From germline, CDR1 is MGHDK and CDR2 SYGVNS. CDR3 in amino acids: CASAPGSSYQQYF. In nucleotides, the CDR3 is TGTGCCAGCGCGCCGGGTAGTTCCTACCAGCAGTACTTC.

This clonotype was counted many times. The CDR3 nucleotides are TGTGCCAGCAGCCAAAGTCGAGGGGATGGAAACACCATATATTTT. This codes for CASSQSRGDGNTIYF. The genes are TRBV3-1 and TRBJ1-3; a possible D gene is TRBD1 (5 bases). The CDR3 length is 15 residues. V lost 2 bases and J lost 3, with 11 bases in between. The germline V gene encodes CDR1 LGHDT and CDR2 YNNKEL (reference sequence).

This clonotype was detected ten times or more. The rearrangement uses TRBV12-3 or TRBV12-4 and TRBJ1-2; possible D gene TRBD1, 6 bases. The CDR3 contains 13 residues. Trimming removed 7 bases from V and 8 bases from J, with 17 bases in between. CDR3 coding DNA: TGTGCCAGCATTCTGAGCCAGGGGTCGGGCTACACCTTC. Its translation is CASILSQGSGYTF.

The chain uses TRBV6-1 and TRBJ2-2; a possible D gene is TRBD1 (6 bases). V was cut by 8 bases and J by 4 bases, with 17 bases left in between. The CDR3 spans 15 residues. Germline V gene data show CDR1 as MNHNS and CDR2 as SASEGT. The chain's CDR3 is CASHEGGRGTGELFF. The DNA for the CDR3 is TGTGCCAGCCATGAAGGGGGAAGGGGCACCGGGGAGCTGTTTTTT.

With regard to this clonotype: Compared with germline, one end of the junction differs, possibly owing to a read error. This chain connects TRBV6-1 to TRBJ2-7, with no clear D. Germline values: CDR1 MNHNS, CDR2 SASEGT. This CDR3 has 14 residues. The CDR3 here is CAGSPNYPPYEQYF. In DNA, the CDR3 is TGTGCCGGCAGCCCCAACTATCCTCCCTACGAGCAGTACTTC.

This clonotype was recorded at least ten times. The chain uses TRBV6-1 and TRBJ2-3; tentative D call: TRBD2 (6 bases). CDR1 and CDR2 from the germline V gene are MNHNS and SASEGT. CDR3 size: 17 residues. V lost 6 bases, J lost 1 base, and 20 bases lay in between. The CDR3 reads CASSASGGAYGTDTQYF. The DNA for the CDR3 is TGTGCCAGCAGCGCCTCCGGGGGAGCCTACGGCACAGATACGCAGTATTTT.

The sample holds many counts of this clonotype. This chain uses TRBV20-1 with TRBJ2-3, with 9 nucleotides matching TRBD2. Germline assignment: CDR1 DFQATT and CDR2 SNEGSKA (reference sequence). The CDR3 has 15 residues. Trimming at V came to 6 bases and at J to 1 base, leaving 8 bases not matched to a gene. The CDR3 DNA reads as TGCAGTGCCTCGTTGTGGACTAGCGGCACAGATACGCAGTATTTT. Translation: CSASLWTSGTDTQYF.

This clonotype has a count of ten or more. The J gene is TRBJ2-2, the V gene TRBV7-8; D call uncertain. The CDR3 sequence is 13 residues long. V was clipped by 1 base and J by 6 bases, with 6 bases between them. From germline, CDR1 is SGHVS and CDR2 FQNEAQ. Here the CDR3 DNA reads TGTGCCAGCAGCTTAGTTGGGTCCGGGGAGCTGTTTTTT. This encodes CASSLVGSGELFF. Full variable domain (outside the CDR3, taken from reference TRBV7-8 and TRBJ2-2): GAGVSQSPRYKVAKRGQDVALRCDPISGHVSLFWYQQALGQGPEFLTYFQNEAQLDKSGLPSDRFFAERPEGSVSTLKIQRTQQEDSAVYLCASSLVGSGELFFGEGSRLTVL.

Many counts were recorded for this clonotype. The gene calls are TRBV12-3 or TRBV12-4 and TRBJ2-1; tentatively, D is TRBD2 (6 bases). The V and J ends lost 6 bases and 3 bases respectively, with 18 bases between them. This CDR3 comprises 16 residues. CDR3 residues: CASSSVAVWGYNEQFF. The CDR3 DNA follows: TGTGCCAGCAGCTCCGTAGCGGTGTGGGGCTACAATGAGCAGTTCTTC.

As concerns this clonotype: Being one base from a much bigger clone, this may be a read error. This chain links TRBV18 with TRBJ1-1; 7 bases match TRBD1. In germline, CDR1 is KGHSH, CDR2 LQKENI. After removal of 3 bases from V and 1 base from J, the junction contained 8 bases not matched to a gene. The CDR3 consists of 16 residues. CDR3 bases: TGTGCCAGCTCACCGGGACAGACTGCGACGAACACTGAAGCTTTCTTT. Its protein product is CASSPGQTATNTEAFF.

At least ten counts were recorded for this clonotype. The chain recombines TRBV11-2 with TRBJ2-2, with D perhaps matching TRBD2 (6 bases). Trimming stripped 5 bases from V and 5 bases from J, with 12 bases between. CDR1 and CDR2 from the germline V gene are SGHAT and FQNNGV. This CDR3 has 14 residues. CDR3 loop: CASSQHGGTGELFF. In nucleotides, the CDR3 is TGTGCCAGCAGCCAGCACGGGGGAACCGGGGAGCTGTTTTTT. Full variable domain (outside the CDR3, taken from reference TRBV11-2 and TRBJ2-2): EAGVAQSPRYKIIEKRQSVAFWCNPISGHATLYWYQQILGQGPKLLIQFQNNGVVDDSQLPKDRFSAERLKGVDSTLKIQPAKLEDSAVYLCASSQHGGTGELFFGEGSRLTVL.

This clonotype was seen only a few times. The chain is built from TRBV18 and TRBJ2-7; D possibly matches TRBD1 or TRBD2 (5 bases each). The V and J ends lost 5 bases and 2 bases respectively, with 13 bases between them. Germline CDR1 reads KGHSH; CDR2 reads LQKENI. The CDR3 extends over 14 amino acids. This CDR3 is CASSGDQRAYEQYF. CDR3 coding DNA: TGTGCCAGCTCAGGGGACCAGAGGGCCTACGAGCAGTACTTC.

There are many counts of this clonotype. The rearrangement links TRBV28 to TRBJ1-2; 8 nucleotides match TRBD1. The V and J ends lost 7 bases and 2 bases, in that order; junction bases with no gene match: 12. This CDR3 is built from 16 residues. Germline loops: CDR1 MDHEN, CDR2 SYDVKM. As DNA, the CDR3 is TGTGCCAGCACCGATACAGGGGGTCCATCGAACTATGGCTACACCTTC. Translation gives CASTDTGGPSNYGYTF.

The chain has TRBV5-4 and TRBJ2-7; 9 nucleotides line up with TRBD2. This CDR3 region has 17 residues. From germline, CDR1 is SGHNT and CDR2 YYREEE (reference sequence). J lost 0 bases, V lost 0 bases, and 7 bases had no gene match. The CDR3 bases are TGTGCCAGCAGCTTGGCCTTGACTAGCGGACACTCCTACGAGCAGTACTTC. This gives the protein CASSLALTSGHSYEQYF.

There are many counts of this clonotype. CDR3 nucleotides: TGTGCCAGCAGCAAGATGGAGTCCTACGAGCAGTACTTC. This gives the protein CASSKMESYEQYF. This sequence joins TRBV7-8 and TRBJ2-7; D gene ambiguous. The CDR3 runs to 13 residues. Germline-derived CDR1 and CDR2 are SGHVS and FQNEAQ. Trimming took off 5 bases at V and 1 base at J, with 9 bases between the two ends.

In its sample, this clonotype was seen many times. The V gene is TRBV27, the J gene TRBJ2-3; D may match TRBD1 or TRBD2 (6 bases each). The CDR3 is 14 residues long. CDR1 and CDR2 from the germline V gene are MNHEY and SMNVEV (reference sequence). Between the trimmed V and J ends, which lost 6 bases and 6 bases, there was a span of 16 bases. This CDR3 is CASRSDRGGDTQYF. CDR3 nucleotides: TGTGCCAGCAGGTCAGACAGAGGGGGGGATACGCAGTATTTT.

This chain uses TRBV5-1 with TRBJ2-1, with 9 bases aligning to TRBD2. There are 20 residues in the CDR3. Germline CDR1 reads SGHRS; CDR2 reads YFSETQ. After removal of 4 bases from V and 0 bases from J, the junction contained 17 bases not matched to a gene. CDR3 nucleotide sequence: TGCGCCAGCAGCAAGGTCGGCCGGGAAGCGGGGGGCAGCTCCTACAATGAGCAGTTCTTC. This encodes CASSKVGREAGGSSYNEQFF.

As regards this clonotype: A much bigger clone sits one base away, suggesting this may be a read error. The chain links TRBV7-9 to TRBJ2-7; 12 nucleotides line up with TRBD1. There are 15 residues in the CDR3. The V gene's germline CDR1 is SEHNR and CDR2 FQNEAQ (reference sequence). In nucleotides, the CDR3 is TGTGCCAACAGCCCGGGACAGGGGGCGTTCCACGAGCAGTACTTC. As protein: CANSPGQGAFHEQYF.

About this clonotype: The junction departs from germline at one end; a sequencing error may be responsible. V is TRBV7-3 and J is TRBJ2-5; 10 bases fit TRBD2. This CDR3 region has 15 residues. The germline CDR1 and CDR2 sequences are SGHTA and FQGTGA. CDR3 coding DNA: TGTGCCAGCGGCTTGAGCGGGGGGGCCCAAGAGACCCAGTACTTC. As protein: CASGLSGGAQETQYF.

This chain joins TRBV10-2 and TRBJ2-5, with D possibly being TRBD1 (6 bases). V was cut by 8 bases and J by 5 bases, with 9 bases left in between. Per germline, CDR1 WSHSY and CDR2 SAAADI. The CDR3 is 11 residues long. Written as DNA, the CDR3 is TGCGCCAGCTGGGACATGGAGACCCAGTACTTC. It encodes CASWDMETQYF.